This T cell receptor (beta chain) was recovered during a study of ipilimumab plus nivolumab after autologous stem cell transplantation. Overall study context: A median of about eight nivolumab and 5 ipilimumab doses were given. DLBCL patients had primary refractory or relapsed disease.

This CDR3 region has 12 residues. The germline V gene encodes CDR1 MNHEY and CDR2 SVGAGI. After removal of 5 bases from V and 6 bases from J, the junction contained 0 bases not matched to a gene. Patients got ipilimumab 1 mg/kg beginning 14 to 28 days post-transplant. Through week 26, nivolumab 3 mg/kg IV was given weeks 1, 4, 7, 10, then biweekly. This clone was seen more than once but under ten times. Measured with immunoSEQ multiplex PCR; TCRdb has only the in-frame clones, and not every one. Of roughly 86,000 clones in the sample, approximately 86% are singletons; the top ten hold around 2%. V gene TRBV6-5 combines with J gene TRBJ2-7, with 11 bases fitting TRBD1. The sample was PBMCs, taken in a trial of ipilimumab plus nivolumab as post-transplant consolidation. The sequence was obtained from a male donor with diffuse large B-cell lymphoma. In nucleotides, the CDR3 is TGTGCCAGCAGTGGGACAGGGGGCGAGCAGTACTTC. Its protein product is CASSGTGGEQYF.